A single sample gave rise to the 31 T cell receptor beta chains below, sequenced in a study of cytomegalovirus exposure and HLA in healthy donors listed by TCRdb under 2017. Libraries were constructed by the immunoSEQ multiplex PCR assay. The multiplex PCR relied on a mix of 60 forward primers for TCR Vbeta segments and 13 reverse primers for TCR Jbeta segments. Held by TCRdb, this immuneACCESS table contains in-frame sequences only and omits some clones. Under half of the omission traces to an unresolved V gene where checked; the cause of the rest is unknown. Counted in this sample were tens of thousands of clones; roughly 73% of them appeared once. The top ten clones comprise 15% to 20% of the sample. Sequencing was carried out using PBMCs. Receptors originate from a woman aged 40 to 50 in good health and CMV-seropositive.

This clone was seen a handful of times. The chain uses TRBV30 and TRBJ1-4; TRBD1 might be the D (6 bases). Deletions cut 0 bases from V and 13 bases from J, with 21 bases between. The CDR3 contains 15 residues. Germline V CDR1 and CDR2: GTSNPN, SVGIG (reference sequence). The CDR3 DNA is TGTGCCTGGAGTGTACCTGGGGGCGGTTTGGGAACACTGTTTTTT. Protein sequence: CAWSVPGGGLGTLFF.

The table lists this clone with a few counts. The chain joins TRBV19 to TRBJ1-1; D is undetermined. This CDR3 contains 14 residues. The V gene's germline CDR1 is LNHDA and CDR2 SQIVND (reference sequence). V shed 5 bases and J shed 4 bases, with 14 bases lying between them. CDR3: CASSFREGGTEAFF. The CDR3 region has the DNA TGTGCCAGTAGTTTTAGGGAAGGAGGCACTGAAGCTTTCTTT.

The rearrangement uses TRBV5-8 and TRBJ1-2, with TRBD1 matching 8 bases. This CDR3 spans 14 amino acids. The germline gives CDR1 SGHTS, CDR2 YDEGEE. The V and J ends lost 0 bases and 5 bases, in that order; junction bases with no gene match: 3. The chain's CDR3 is CASSLVRQGYGYTF. The CDR3 coding sequence is TGTGCCAGCAGCTTGGTTAGACAGGGGTATGGCTACACCTTC.

This clone occurred once. V usage is TRBV7-2 and J usage is TRBJ1-5; no reliable D call. This CDR3 has 15 residues. V lost 2 bases and J 1 base, leaving 9 bases between the germline ends. CDR1 SGHTA and CDR2 FQGNSA come from the germline V gene. The CDR3 reads CASSLSRSSNQPQHF. DNA of the CDR3: TGTGCCAGCAGCTTATCGAGGTCGAGCAATCAGCCCCAGCATTTT.

The sample holds a few counts of this clone. The V call is TRBV5-8, the J call TRBJ2-1; D is perhaps TRBD2 (5 bases). The CDR3 loop spans 13 amino acids. Trimming shortened V by 5 bases and J by 10 bases, and 16 bases separated the two germline ends. Germline loops: CDR1 SGHTS, CDR2 YDEGEE. The CDR3 bases are TGTGCCAGCAGGCTTCATTCCGGGAAGGAGCAGTTCTTC. Translation gives CASRLHSGKEQFF.

V gene TRBV29-1 combines with J gene TRBJ2-7; TRBD2 agrees at 10 bases. CDR3 size: 13 residues. Losses at the gene ends were 3 bases for V and 4 bases for J; bases not matched to a gene: 3. CDR1 is SQVTM and CDR2 is ANQGSEA in the germline V gene. The chain's CDR3 is CSVEGTSDYEQYF. Written as DNA, the CDR3 is TGCAGCGTTGAGGGGACTAGCGATTACGAGCAGTACTTC.

The chain employs TRBV19 and TRBJ1-5; D unclear. Trimming removed 2 bases from V and 1 base from J, with 6 bases in between. The CDR3 sequence is 14 residues long. Looked up from germline, CDR1 is LNHDA and CDR2 is SQIVND (reference sequence). The CDR3 loop is CASSIYESNQPQHF. The CDR3 coding sequence is TGTGCCAGTAGTATATACGAGAGCAATCAGCCCCAGCATTTT.

The genes are TRBV25-1 and TRBJ2-7; 9 bases line up with TRBD1. The CDR3 is 14 amino acids. CDR1 is MGHDK, CDR2 SYGVNS, per germline. Trimming cost V 4 bases and J 4 bases; bases outside gene matches: 5. The CDR3 DNA follows: TGTGCCAGCAGTGGGGACAGGGAGAGGTACGAGCAGTACTTC. This gives the protein CASSGDRERYEQYF.

This chain joins TRBV7-2 and TRBJ2-1, with 13 positions matching TRBD2. V gave up 6 bases and J gave up 7 bases; unmatched junction bases: 9. The CDR3 totals 16 residues. Germline-derived CDR1 and CDR2 are SGHTA and FQGNSA. CDR3 protein: CASRRGLAGVANEQFF. The CDR3 nucleotides read TGTGCCAGCAGGCGCGGACTAGCGGGAGTTGCGAATGAGCAGTTCTTC.

The chain has TRBV5-1 and TRBJ1-4; no firm D call. The CDR3 totals 14 residues. Germline CDR1 is SGHRS and CDR2 is YFSETQ. V lost 2 bases and J 2 bases, leaving 7 bases between the germline ends. The CDR3 DNA follows: TGCGCCAGCAGCTTTCATGGCACTAATGAAAAACTGTTTTTT. This encodes CASSFHGTNEKLFF. Looking up the rest from reference TRBV5-1 and TRBJ1-4 gives the full variable domain: KAGVTQTPRYLIKTRGQQVTLSCSPISGHRSVSWYQQTPGQGLQFLFEYFSETQRNKGNFPGRFSGRQFSNSRSEMNVSTLELGDSALYLCASSFHGTNEKLFFGSGTQLSVL.

The chain combines TRBV28 with TRBJ1-2, with 12 bases that match TRBD1. Germline trimming cut 2 bases from V and 7 bases from J; bases unmatched to any gene: 14. This CDR3 contains 18 residues. The germline V gene has CDR1 MDHEN and CDR2 SYDVKM. The CDR3 sequence: CASSLLSPGQGALSGYTF. For the CDR3, the DNA is TGTGCCAGCAGTTTACTATCGCCGGGACAGGGGGCGCTTAGTGGCTACACCTTC.

The rearrangement links TRBV18 to TRBJ2-6; D is unclear. V was cut by 0 bases and J by 13 bases, with 7 bases left in between. Germline V gene sequence: CDR1 KGHSH, CDR2 LQKENI. This CDR3 has 12 amino acids. CDR3 sequence: CASSPPERVLTF. DNA for the CDR3: TGTGCCAGCTCACCACCCGAACGGGTCCTGACTTTC.

Only a few counts were recorded for this clone. CDR3 bases: TGTGCCAGCAGCTCCTCGGGTACAAATCAGCCCCAGCATTTT. Its protein product is CASSSSGTNQPQHF. The V call is TRBV7-9, the J call TRBJ1-5; D gene unclear. The CDR3 totals 14 residues. Looked up from germline, CDR1 is SEHNR and CDR2 is FQNEAQ (reference sequence). V lost 4 bases and J lost 4, with 11 bases in between.

This sequence joins TRBV6-5 and TRBJ1-1; D not resolved. Trimming took off 2 bases at V and 5 bases at J, with 15 bases between the two ends. The CDR3 extends over 15 amino acids. From germline, CDR1 is MNHEY and CDR2 SVGAGI. The CDR3 DNA reads as TGTGCCAGCAGTTACGGTAGAGGGCGCCGGACTGAAGCTTTCTTT. Protein sequence: CASSYGRGRRTEAFF.

The CDR3 bases are TGCGCCAGCAGCCAGGACAATAGCAATCAGCCCCAGCATTTT. Protein: CASSQDNSNQPQHF. The J gene is TRBJ1-5, the V gene TRBV4-3; TRBD1 might be the D (5 bases). Per germline, CDR1 LGHNA and CDR2 YSLEER. V lost 3 bases and J lost 0, with 6 bases in between. The length of the CDR3 is 14 residues.

V gene TRBV19 combines with J gene TRBJ1-1, with 9 nucleotides matching TRBD1. The CDR3 contains 15 residues. V shed 6 bases, J shed 1 base, and the junction held 6 bases outside the gene matches. CDR1 LNHDA and CDR2 SQIVND come from the germline V gene (reference sequence). The CDR3 sequence: CASRDRGVGNTEAFF. The CDR3 DNA sequence: TGTGCCAGTAGGGACAGGGGTGTGGGGAACACTGAAGCTTTCTTT. The complete variable domain, with remaining parts taken from reference TRBV19 and TRBJ1-1, reads DGGITQSPKYLFRKEGQNVTLSCEQNLNHDAMYWYRQDPGQGLRLIYYSQIVNDFQKGDIAEGYSVSREKKESFPLTVTSAQKNPTAFYLCASRDRGVGNTEAFFGQGTRLTVV.

The chain is built from TRBV4-1 and TRBJ1-4, with D tentatively TRBD1 (5 bases). Germline CDR1 is MGHRA and CDR2 is YSYEKL. The V gene lost 3 bases and the J gene lost 7 bases, with 18 bases spanning the gap. This CDR3 spans 16 amino acids. CDR3 in amino acids: CASSQMQGFLGEKLFF. DNA of the CDR3: TGCGCCAGCAGCCAGATGCAGGGTTTTCTCGGTGAAAAACTGTTTTTT.

This rearrangement joins TRBV12-5 to TRBJ1-1, with a possible D match to TRBD1 (5 bases). Germline-derived CDR1 and CDR2 are LGHNT and FRNRAP. The V end lost 5 bases, the J end lost 1 base, and 17 bases lay between the germline ends. The CDR3 loop spans 16 amino acids. In DNA, the CDR3 is TGTGCTAGTGGTACTAGCGCCTTTGGACAGAACACTGAAGCTTTCTTT. Residues: CASGTSAFGQNTEAFF.

This clone has only a few counts. The chain uses TRBV2 and TRBJ2-7, with 7 bases identical to TRBD1. The CDR3 spans 14 residues. Germline CDR1 is SNHLY and CDR2 is FYNNEI. The junction had 13 bases not matched to a gene; V was cut back by 5 bases and J by 9 bases. CDR3 DNA sequence: TGTGCCAGCAGTCAGACAGGGTACGCAACCGGGCAGTACTTC. Amino acid sequence: CASSQTGYATGQYF.

V is TRBV27 and J is TRBJ1-5; 8 positions match TRBD1. Germline-derived CDR1 and CDR2 are MNHEY and SMNVEV (reference sequence). Trimming cost V 6 bases and J 6 bases; bases outside gene matches: 7. The CDR3 runs 14 residues. In nucleotides, the CDR3 is TGTGCCAGCAGCCTCCGGGACAGGTTTCAGCCCCAGCATTTT. It encodes CASSLRDRFQPQHF.

The rearrangement uses TRBV7-3 and TRBJ2-2; D gene uncertain. Trimming took off 5 bases at V and 0 bases at J, with 4 bases between the two ends. The CDR3 length is 13 residues. Per the germline V gene, CDR1 is SGHTA and CDR2 is FQGTGA. DNA of the CDR3: TGTGCCAGCAGCCGTGCGAACACCGGGGAGCTGTTTTTT. It is translated as CASSRANTGELFF.

The chain joins TRBV20-1 to TRBJ1-1; possibly TRBD1 for D (5 bases). This CDR3 has 11 residues. CDR1 and CDR2 (germline): DFQATT, SNEGSKA (reference sequence). The CDR3 sequence is CSARVVTEAFF. CDR3 nucleotides: TGCAGCGCCAGGGTAGTAACTGAAGCTTTCTTT.

The chain is built from TRBV6-5 and TRBJ2-5, with TRBD1 matching 9 bases. Trimming took 6 bases from V and 6 from J; bases not matched to a gene: 5. CDR3 length: 13 residues. Germline assignment: CDR1 MNHEY and CDR2 SVGAGI. CDR3: CASRPGQGQTQYF. CDR3 coding DNA: TGTGCCAGCAGGCCGGGACAGGGCCAGACCCAGTACTTC.

The chain carries TRBV4-3 and TRBJ1-1; 8 bases fit TRBD1. CDR1 is LGHNA, CDR2 YSLEER, per germline. Trimming took 3 bases from V and 3 from J; bases not matched to a gene: 9. The CDR3 contains 16 residues. Here the CDR3 reads CASSHVTGAIDTEAFF. The CDR3 coding sequence is TGCGCCAGCAGCCATGTGACAGGGGCTATCGACACTGAAGCTTTCTTT.

CDR3 protein: CASSFLRTEAFF. The CDR3 DNA follows: TGTGCCAGCAGTTTCCTACGGACTGAAGCTTTCTTT. V usage is TRBV28 and J usage is TRBJ1-1; D gene uncertain. V shed 3 bases and J shed 5 bases, with 7 bases lying between them. This CDR3 spans 12 amino acids. From germline, CDR1 is MDHEN and CDR2 SYDVKM.

J is TRBJ1-3 and V is TRBV5-1; D is possibly TRBD1 (5 bases). The CDR3 is 16 residues long. Germline CDR1 reads SGHRS; CDR2 reads YFSETQ. Trimming removed 4 bases at V and 2 bases at J, with 16 bases between. CDR3 sequence reads: CASSPGQGHTGNTIYF. Written as DNA, the CDR3 is TGCGCCAGCAGCCCTGGACAAGGACATACTGGAAACACCATATATTTT. Full variable domain (outside the CDR3, taken from reference TRBV5-1 and TRBJ1-3): KAGVTQTPRYLIKTRGQQVTLSCSPISGHRSVSWYQQTPGQGLQFLFEYFSETQRNKGNFPGRFSGRQFSNSRSEMNVSTLELGDSALYLCASSPGQGHTGNTIYFGEGSWLTVV.

The V and J genes are TRBV25-1 and TRBJ2-1; 7 nucleotides align to TRBD2. Germline lookup yields CDR1 MGHDK and CDR2 SYGVNS. CDR3 length: 15 residues. V trimming: 3 bases; J trimming: 5 bases; junction bases outside the gene matches: 7. CDR3 sequence: CASSDAGVAHNEQFF. The CDR3 coding sequence is TGTGCCAGCAGTGACGCGGGAGTAGCCCACAATGAGCAGTTCTTC.

A few counts support this clone. The chain couples TRBV6-5 to TRBJ1-1; D gene unclear. The germline CDR1 and CDR2 sequences are MNHEY and SVGAGI. The CDR3 is 15 residues long. Trimming shortened V by 6 bases and J by 1 base, and 15 bases separated the two germline ends. CDR3 sequence: CASSRLVRQNTEAFF. Here the CDR3 DNA reads TGTGCCAGCAGCCGCCTGGTGAGACAGAACACTGAAGCTTTCTTT.

This clone was counted only a few times. The chain couples TRBV29-1 to TRBJ2-7; 8 bases line up with TRBD2. J gave up 0 bases and V 4 bases, and 5 bases lay outside the gene matches. Germline CDR1 reads SQVTM; CDR2 reads ANQGSEA. The CDR3 loop spans 14 amino acids. CDR3 region: CSVGGLAGSYEQYF. In DNA, the CDR3 is TGCAGCGTTGGAGGGCTAGCGGGCTCCTACGAGCAGTACTTC.

This clone came up a few times. This rearrangement joins TRBV6-1 to TRBJ1-1; D unclear. The germline CDR1 and CDR2 sequences are MNHNS and SASEGT. V gave up 11 bases and J gave up 13 bases, with 20 bases separating them. The CDR3 length is 11 residues. In nucleotides, the CDR3 is TGTGCCCTGGGAGGGCAGGCCCAGGATTTCTTT. Its protein is CALGGQAQDFF.

This chain uses TRBV7-9 with TRBJ2-1; 12 bases line up with TRBD2. This CDR3 is 17 amino acids long. In germline, CDR1 is SEHNR, CDR2 FQNEAQ (reference sequence). V was clipped by 6 bases and J by 5 bases; unmatched bases: 11. The CDR3 DNA sequence: TGTGCCAGCAGTCTTGTTCTAGCGGGAGGGCGGAACAATGAGCAGTTCTTC. It translates to CASSLVLAGGRNNEQFF.